Listed below are T cell receptor beta chains from one sample, sequenced in a study of shared clonotypes between healthy human individuals. Repertoires were generated with immunoSEQ multiplex PCR, while TCRdb's copy carries only in-frame clones and drops some. The sample records fewer than 800,000 clones, around 92% being singletons. The material sequenced was naive CD8+ T cells sorted from blood. The receptor set was obtained from a man younger than 40 in good health. Each CDR3 is given with its conserved first and last residue. A D gene is named only where the DNA matches it firmly. Size tells how often a clone was seen (once, few, many) or the class of an expanded clone, and some rows leave it out.

v_gene: TRBV7-2
len: 15
j_gene: TRBJ2-5
abundance: -
d_gene: -
CDR3aa: CASSSRPGDQETQYF
CDR3nt: TGTGCCAGCAGCTCCCGCCCCGGCGACCAAGAGACCCAGTACTTC

v_gene: TRBV7-9
len: 16
j_gene: TRBJ2-2
abundance: -
d_gene: -
CDR3aa: CASSLDRDDNTGELFF
CDR3nt: TGTGCCAGCAGCTTAGACCGGGACGATAACACCGGGGAGCTGTTTTTT

v_gene: TRBV7-9
len: 16
j_gene: TRBJ2-7
abundance: once
d_gene: -
CDR3aa: CASSPVGISSSYEQYF
CDR3nt: TGTGCCAGCAGCCCCGTAGGAATCTCGAGTTCCTACGAGCAGTACTTC

v_gene: TRBV15
len: 13
j_gene: TRBJ2-5
abundance: -
d_gene: -
CDR3aa: CATCKGIRETQYF
CDR3nt: TGTGCCACCTGCAAGGGGATTCGAGAGACCCAGTACTTC

v_gene: TRBV28
len: 18
j_gene: TRBJ2-3
abundance: -
d_gene: -
CDR3aa: CASSWGYATEPSTDTQYF
CDR3nt: TGTGCCAGCAGTTGGGGGTACGCCACAGAACCTAGCACAGATACGCAGTATTTT

v_gene: TRBV6-6
len: 13
j_gene: TRBJ1-5
abundance: -
d_gene: -
CDR3aa: CASSADSGQPQHF
CDR3nt: TGTGCCAGCAGCGCCGACTCAGGTCAGCCCCAGCATTTT

v_gene: TRBV19
len: 13
j_gene: TRBJ2-7
abundance: -
d_gene: -
CDR3aa: CASSLSLDYEQYF
CDR3nt: TGTGCCAGTAGCCTAAGTCTGGACTACGAGCAGTACTTC

v_gene: TRBV27
len: 14
j_gene: TRBJ2-7
abundance: -
d_gene: -
CDR3aa: CASSTLQDSYEQYF
CDR3nt: TGTGCCAGCAGTACCCTACAGGACTCCTACGAGCAGTACTTC

v_gene: TRBV13
len: 13
j_gene: TRBJ1-1
abundance: -
d_gene: -
CDR3aa: CASSFWGDTEAFF
CDR3nt: TGTGCCAGCAGCTTTTGGGGGGACACTGAAGCTTTCTTT

v_gene: TRBV7-7
len: 15
j_gene: TRBJ2-3
abundance: once
d_gene: TRBD2
CDR3aa: CASSLEAGAGDTQYF
CDR3nt: TGTGCCAGCAGCTTAGAGGCGGGAGCGGGGGATACGCAGTATTTT

v_gene: TRBV11-2
len: 16
j_gene: TRBJ2-1
abundance: -
d_gene: TRBD2
CDR3aa: CASSHGPSGYNNEQFF
CDR3nt: TGTGCCAGCAGCCATGGCCCTAGCGGGTATAACAATGAGCAGTTCTTC

v_gene: TRBV27
len: 15
j_gene: TRBJ2-2
abundance: -
d_gene: -
CDR3aa: CASSFLGGNTGELFF
CDR3nt: TGTGCCAGCAGTTTCCTGGGAGGTAACACCGGGGAGCTGTTTTTT

v_gene: TRBV6-5
len: 15
j_gene: TRBJ1-1
abundance: -
d_gene: TRBD1
CDR3aa: CASSLGTGRNTEAFF
CDR3nt: TGTGCCAGCAGTCTTGGGACAGGGAGGAACACTGAAGCTTTCTTT

v_gene: TRBV5-1
len: 14
j_gene: TRBJ1-1
abundance: -
d_gene: -
CDR3aa: CASSLEAPSTEAFF
CDR3nt: TGCGCCAGCAGCTTGGAAGCCCCCTCAACTGAAGCTTTCTTT

v_gene: TRBV11-3
len: 12
j_gene: TRBJ2-3
abundance: few
d_gene: TRBD2
CDR3aa: CASSSSGSTQYF
CDR3nt: TGTGCCAGCAGCTCTAGCGGGAGCACGCAGTATTTT

v_gene: TRBV28
len: 13
j_gene: TRBJ2-7
abundance: -
d_gene: -
CDR3aa: CASSPPGSYEQYF
CDR3nt: TGTGCCAGCTCCCCTCCGGGATCCTACGAGCAGTACTTC

v_gene: TRBV28
len: 16
j_gene: TRBJ1-4
abundance: -
d_gene: TRBD1
CDR3aa: CASRGTGAQGNEKLFF
CDR3nt: TGTGCCAGCAGAGGGACAGGGGCGCAGGGTAATGAAAAACTGTTTTTT

v_gene: TRBV6-5
len: 13
j_gene: TRBJ2-2
abundance: -
d_gene: -
CDR3aa: CATAGRGTGELFF
CDR3nt: TGTGCCACCGCGGGCCGAGGCACCGGGGAGCTGTTTTTT

v_gene: TRBV9
len: 12
j_gene: TRBJ2-1
abundance: -
d_gene: TRBD2
CDR3aa: CASSAGGDEQFF
CDR3nt: TGTGCCAGCAGCGCGGGAGGCGATGAGCAGTTCTTC

v_gene: TRBV7-9
len: 15
j_gene: TRBJ2-6
abundance: -
d_gene: -
CDR3aa: CASSLGDPGANVLTF
CDR3nt: TGTGCCAGCAGCTTAGGGGATCCTGGGGCCAACGTCCTGACTTTC

v_gene: TRBV6-1
len: 14
j_gene: TRBJ2-7
abundance: -
d_gene: TRBD2
CDR3aa: CASTGVAGTREQYF
CDR3nt: TGTGCCAGCACTGGGGTAGCGGGTACTCGCGAGCAGTACTTC

v_gene: TRBV27
len: 15
j_gene: TRBJ2-1
abundance: -
d_gene: -
CDR3aa: CASSPYNEPVSLQFF
CDR3nt: TGTGCCAGCAGTCCCTACAATGAGCCTGTAAGCTTACAGTTCTTC

v_gene: TRBV27
len: 14
j_gene: TRBJ2-7
abundance: once
d_gene: -
CDR3aa: CASSLSSDSYEQYF
CDR3nt: TGTGCCAGCAGTTTATCGTCGGATTCCTACGAGCAGTACTTC

v_gene: TRBV27
len: 16
j_gene: TRBJ2-7
abundance: -
d_gene: TRBD2
CDR3aa: CASSLWGSSGGYEQYF
CDR3nt: TGTGCCAGCAGTTTATGGGGGTCAAGCGGGGGTTACGAGCAGTACTTC

v_gene: TRBV27
len: 15
j_gene: TRBJ1-2
abundance: -
d_gene: TRBD1
CDR3aa: CASSFSNRGSYGYTF
CDR3nt: TGTGCCAGCAGTTTCTCGAACAGGGGAAGCTATGGCTACACCTTC

v_gene: TRBV28
len: 13
j_gene: TRBJ2-1
abundance: -
d_gene: TRBD2
CDR3aa: CASTPGLGGEQFF
CDR3nt: TGTGCCAGCACTCCAGGGTTGGGAGGGGAGCAGTTCTTC

v_gene: TRBV10-3
len: 14
j_gene: TRBJ1-2
abundance: -
d_gene: TRBD1
CDR3aa: CAISEFTGGFGYTF
CDR3nt: TGTGCCATCAGTGAGTTCACAGGGGGATTTGGCTACACCTTC

v_gene: TRBV7-7
len: 18
j_gene: TRBJ2-1
abundance: -
d_gene: TRBD1
CDR3aa: CASSQGQGDAPPYNEQFF
CDR3nt: TGTGCCAGCAGCCAGGGACAGGGCGACGCTCCCCCCTACAATGAGCAGTTCTTC

v_gene: TRBV7-9
len: 18
j_gene: TRBJ2-3
abundance: -
d_gene: -
CDR3aa: CASTLTLAVPWDTDTQYF
CDR3nt: TGTGCCAGCACCCTGACATTAGCGGTTCCCTGGGATACAGATACGCAGTATTTT

v_gene: TRBV10-1
len: 13
j_gene: TRBJ1-1
abundance: once
d_gene: -
CDR3aa: CASRPSGSTEAFF
CDR3nt: TGCGCCAGCAGACCATCAGGGAGCACTGAAGCTTTCTTT